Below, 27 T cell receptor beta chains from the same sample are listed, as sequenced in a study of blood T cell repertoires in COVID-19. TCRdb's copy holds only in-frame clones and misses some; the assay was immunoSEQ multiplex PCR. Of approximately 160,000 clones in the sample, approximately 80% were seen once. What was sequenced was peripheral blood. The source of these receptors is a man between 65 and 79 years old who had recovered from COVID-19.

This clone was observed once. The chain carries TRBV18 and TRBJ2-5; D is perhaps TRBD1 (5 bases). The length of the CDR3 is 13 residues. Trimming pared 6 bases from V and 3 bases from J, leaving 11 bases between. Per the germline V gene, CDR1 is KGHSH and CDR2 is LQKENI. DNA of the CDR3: TGTGCCAGCTCCCCTCAAGGGGAAGAGACCCAGTACTTC. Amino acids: CASSPQGEETQYF.

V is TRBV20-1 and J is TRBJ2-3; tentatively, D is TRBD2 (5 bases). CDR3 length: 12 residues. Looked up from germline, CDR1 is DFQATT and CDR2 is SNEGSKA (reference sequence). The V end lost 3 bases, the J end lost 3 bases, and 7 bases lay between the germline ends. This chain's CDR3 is CSASRTTDTQYF. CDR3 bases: TGCAGTGCTAGTCGGACTACAGATACGCAGTATTTT.

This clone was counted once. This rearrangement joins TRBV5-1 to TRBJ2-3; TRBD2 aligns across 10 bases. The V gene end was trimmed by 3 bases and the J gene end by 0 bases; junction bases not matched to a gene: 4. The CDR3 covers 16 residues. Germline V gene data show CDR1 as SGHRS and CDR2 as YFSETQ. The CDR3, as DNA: TGCGCCAGCAGCTCCGGACTAGCGGCGAGCACAGATACGCAGTATTTT. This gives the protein CASSSGLAASTDTQYF.

CDR3 protein: CASSITGGAGEQYF. CDR3 nucleotides: TGCGCCAGCAGCATAACGGGGGGAGCGGGGGAGCAGTACTTC. The genes are TRBV5-1 and TRBJ2-7; TRBD2 matches 7 bases. Per germline, CDR1 SGHRS and CDR2 YFSETQ. CDR3 length: 14 amino acids. The ends lost 4 bases at V and 7 bases at J; junction bases unmatched: 11.

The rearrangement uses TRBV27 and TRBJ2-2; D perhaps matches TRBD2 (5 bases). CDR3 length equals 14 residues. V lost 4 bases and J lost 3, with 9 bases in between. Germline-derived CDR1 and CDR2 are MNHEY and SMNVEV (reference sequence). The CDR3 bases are TGTGCCAGCAGTTACAGCGGACACACCGGGGAGCTGTTTTTT. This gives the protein CASSYSGHTGELFF.

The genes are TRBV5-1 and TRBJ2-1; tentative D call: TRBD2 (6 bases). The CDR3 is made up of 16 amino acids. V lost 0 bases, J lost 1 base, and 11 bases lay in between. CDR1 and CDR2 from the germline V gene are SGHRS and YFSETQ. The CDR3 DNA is TGCGCCAGCAGCTTGGAGGGCCTAGCGTCCTACAATGAGCAGTTCTTC. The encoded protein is CASSLEGLASYNEQFF.

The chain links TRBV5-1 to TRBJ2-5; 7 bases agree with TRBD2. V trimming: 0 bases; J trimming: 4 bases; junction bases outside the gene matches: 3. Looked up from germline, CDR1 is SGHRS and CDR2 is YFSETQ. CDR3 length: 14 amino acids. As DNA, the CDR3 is TGCGCCAGCAGCTTGGCGGGGGGAGCAGAGACCCAGTACTTC. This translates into CASSLAGGAETQYF.

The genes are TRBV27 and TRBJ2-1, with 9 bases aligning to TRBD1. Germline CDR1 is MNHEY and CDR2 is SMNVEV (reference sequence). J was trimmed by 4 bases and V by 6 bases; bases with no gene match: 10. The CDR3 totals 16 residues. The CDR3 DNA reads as TGTGCCAGCAGACCCCCCGGGACAGGGAGGTACAATGAGCAGTTCTTC. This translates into CASRPPGTGRYNEQFF.

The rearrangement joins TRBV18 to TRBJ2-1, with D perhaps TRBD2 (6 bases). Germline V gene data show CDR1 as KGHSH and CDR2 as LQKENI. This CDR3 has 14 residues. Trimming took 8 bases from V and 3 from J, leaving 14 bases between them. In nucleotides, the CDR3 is TGTGCCAGCGACGGGACTGGAGGCTACAATGAGCAGTTCTTC. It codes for CASDGTGGYNEQFF.

DNA for the CDR3: TGTGCCAGCAGTTTAAGCCCCCCCGGGGCCAACGTCCTGACTTTC. Encoded protein: CASSLSPPGANVLTF. The J gene is TRBJ2-6, the V gene TRBV27; D is ambiguous. Trimming took off 2 bases at V and 4 bases at J, with 9 bases between the two ends. The germline V gene encodes CDR1 MNHEY and CDR2 SMNVEV (reference sequence). The CDR3 is 15 amino acids.

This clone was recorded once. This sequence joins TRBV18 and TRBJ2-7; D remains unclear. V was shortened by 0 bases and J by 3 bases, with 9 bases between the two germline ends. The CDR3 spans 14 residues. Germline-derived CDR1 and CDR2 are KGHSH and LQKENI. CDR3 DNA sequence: TGTGCCAGCTCACCACCCCCAGGTGGCTACGAGCAGTACTTC. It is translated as CASSPPPGGYEQYF. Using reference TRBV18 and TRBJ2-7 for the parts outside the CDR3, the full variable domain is NAGVMQNPRHLVRRRGQEARLRCSPMKGHSHVYWYRQLPEEGLKFMVYLQKENIIDESGMPKERFSAEFPKEGPSILRIQQVVRGDSAAYFCASSPPPGGYEQYFGPGTRLTVT.

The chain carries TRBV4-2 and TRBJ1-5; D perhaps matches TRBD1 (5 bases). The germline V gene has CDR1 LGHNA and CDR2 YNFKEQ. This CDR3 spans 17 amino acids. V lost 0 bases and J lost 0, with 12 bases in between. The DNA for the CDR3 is TGTGCCAGCAGCCAAGATCCAGGGATGTATAGCAATCAGCCCCAGCATTTT. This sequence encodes CASSQDPGMYSNQPQHF.

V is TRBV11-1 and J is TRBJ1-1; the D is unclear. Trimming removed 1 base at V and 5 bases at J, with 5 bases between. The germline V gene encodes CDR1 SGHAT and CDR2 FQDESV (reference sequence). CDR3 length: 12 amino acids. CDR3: CASSLGVTEAFF. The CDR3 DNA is TGTGCCAGCAGCTTAGGCGTTACTGAAGCTTTCTTT.

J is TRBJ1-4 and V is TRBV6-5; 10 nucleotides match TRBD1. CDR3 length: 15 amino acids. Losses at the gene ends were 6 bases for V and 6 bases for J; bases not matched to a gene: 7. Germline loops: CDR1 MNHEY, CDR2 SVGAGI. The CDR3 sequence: CASSQVTGGDEKLFF. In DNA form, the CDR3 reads TGTGCCAGCAGCCAGGTGACAGGGGGCGATGAAAAACTGTTTTTT.

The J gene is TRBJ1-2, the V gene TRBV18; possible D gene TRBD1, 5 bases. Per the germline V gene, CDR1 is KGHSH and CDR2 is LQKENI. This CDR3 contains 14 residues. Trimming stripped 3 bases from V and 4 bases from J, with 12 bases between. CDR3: CASSPSTTVYGYTF. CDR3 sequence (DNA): TGTGCCAGCTCACCCTCCACGACAGTCTATGGCTACACCTTC. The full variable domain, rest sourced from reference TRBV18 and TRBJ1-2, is NAGVMQNPRHLVRRRGQEARLRCSPMKGHSHVYWYRQLPEEGLKFMVYLQKENIIDESGMPKERFSAEFPKEGPSILRIQQVVRGDSAAYFCASSPSTTVYGYTFGSGTRLTVV.

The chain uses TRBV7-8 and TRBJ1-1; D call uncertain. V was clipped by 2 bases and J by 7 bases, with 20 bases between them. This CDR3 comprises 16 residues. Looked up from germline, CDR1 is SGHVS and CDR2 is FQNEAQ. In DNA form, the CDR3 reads TGTGCCAGCAGCTTATTACAGCCAACCGAGGCGGGTGAAGCTTTCTTT. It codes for CASSLLQPTEAGEAFF.

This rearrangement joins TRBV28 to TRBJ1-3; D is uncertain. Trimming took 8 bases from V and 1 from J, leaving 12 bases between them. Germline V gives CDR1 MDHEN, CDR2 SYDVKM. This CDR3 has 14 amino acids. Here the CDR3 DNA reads TGTGCCAGCGGCGCGGGTGGTTCTGGAAACACCATATATTTT. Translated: CASGAGGSGNTIYF.

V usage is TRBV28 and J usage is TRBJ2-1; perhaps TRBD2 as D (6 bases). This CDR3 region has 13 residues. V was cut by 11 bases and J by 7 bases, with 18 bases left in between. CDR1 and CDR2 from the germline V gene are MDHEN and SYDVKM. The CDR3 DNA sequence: TGTGCCGGTAGAAGCGGGTTTCGGAATGAGCAGTTCTTC. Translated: CAGRSGFRNEQFF.

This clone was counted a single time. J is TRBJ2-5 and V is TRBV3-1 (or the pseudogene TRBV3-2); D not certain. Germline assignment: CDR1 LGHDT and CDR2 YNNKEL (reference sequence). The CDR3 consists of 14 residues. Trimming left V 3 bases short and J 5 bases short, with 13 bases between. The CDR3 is CASSHSPDWETQYF. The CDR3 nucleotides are TGTGCCAGCAGCCACAGTCCCGATTGGGAGACCCAGTACTTC.

The CDR3 sequence: CASPTIGTGYEQYF. The CDR3 DNA follows: TGCGCCAGCCCAACCATCGGGACAGGGTACGAGCAGTACTTC. The genes are TRBV23-1 and TRBJ2-7; TRBD1 aligns across 9 bases. TRBV23-1 is designated an ORF whose function remains uncertain. J was trimmed by 4 bases and V by 8 bases; bases with no gene match: 9. This CDR3 comprises 14 residues.

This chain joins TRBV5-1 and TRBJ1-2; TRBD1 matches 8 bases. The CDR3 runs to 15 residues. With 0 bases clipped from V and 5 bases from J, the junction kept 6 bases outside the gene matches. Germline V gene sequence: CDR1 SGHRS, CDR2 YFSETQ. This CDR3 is CASSLGQGLNYGYTF. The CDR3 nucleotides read TGCGCCAGCAGCTTGGGACAGGGGCTCAATTATGGCTACACCTTC.

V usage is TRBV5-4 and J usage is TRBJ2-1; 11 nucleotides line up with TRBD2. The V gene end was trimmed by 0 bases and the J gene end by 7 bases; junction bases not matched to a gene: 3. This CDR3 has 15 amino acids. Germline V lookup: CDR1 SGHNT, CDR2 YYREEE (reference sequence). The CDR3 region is CASSLAPSGRNEQFF. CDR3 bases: TGTGCCAGCAGCTTGGCCCCTAGCGGGAGGAATGAGCAGTTCTTC.

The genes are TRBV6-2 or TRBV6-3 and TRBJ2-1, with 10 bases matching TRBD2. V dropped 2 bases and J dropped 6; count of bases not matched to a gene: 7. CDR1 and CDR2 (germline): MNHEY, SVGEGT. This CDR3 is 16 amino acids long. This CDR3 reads CASSYLGLAPLNEQFF. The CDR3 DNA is TGTGCCAGCAGTTACCTGGGACTAGCGCCTCTCAATGAGCAGTTCTTC.

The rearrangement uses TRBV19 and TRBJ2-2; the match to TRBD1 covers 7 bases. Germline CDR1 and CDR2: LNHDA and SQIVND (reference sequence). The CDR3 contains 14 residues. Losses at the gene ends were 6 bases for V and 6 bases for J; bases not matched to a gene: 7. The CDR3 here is CASSHPDRAGELFF. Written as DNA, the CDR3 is TGTGCCAGTAGCCATCCCGACAGGGCCGGGGAGCTGTTTTTT.

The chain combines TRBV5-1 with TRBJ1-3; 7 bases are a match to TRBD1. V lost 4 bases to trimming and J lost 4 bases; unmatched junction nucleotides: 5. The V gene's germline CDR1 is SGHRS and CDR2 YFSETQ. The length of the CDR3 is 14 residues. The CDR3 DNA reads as TGCGCCAGCAGCCCGGGGACAGAAGGAAACACCATATATTTT. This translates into CASSPGTEGNTIYF.

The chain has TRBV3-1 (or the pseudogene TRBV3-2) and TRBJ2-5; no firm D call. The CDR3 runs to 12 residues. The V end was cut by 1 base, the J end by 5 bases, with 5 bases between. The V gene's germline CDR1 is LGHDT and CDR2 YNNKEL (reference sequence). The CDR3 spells CASSQAQETQYF. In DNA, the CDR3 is TGTGCCAGCAGCCAAGCACAGGAGACCCAGTACTTC.

The CDR3 is CASSHQGEAYNSPLHF. CDR3 nucleotides: TGTGCCAGCAGCCACCAGGGGGAGGCCTATAATTCACCCCTCCACTTT. The chain recombines TRBV7-9 with TRBJ1-6; 7 bases agree with TRBD1. V lost 5 bases, J lost 2 bases, and 6 bases stayed unmatched. This CDR3 contains 16 residues. Germline loops: CDR1 SEHNR, CDR2 FQNEAQ (reference sequence).